The 25 T cell receptor beta chains listed next were all sequenced from one sample in a study of regulatory T cells in long-lasting Graves disease. Specified time point: newly diagnosed GD, antithyroid drugs for less than 3 months. Extracted RNA from PBMCs served as the source of the TCR library. Libraries of TCR beta came from iRepertoire HTBI primers plus Arm-PCR of CDR3 regions. One entry per CDR3 protein results from TCRdb running MiXCR on the multiplex PCR reads. The sample lists 350,000 to 500,000 distinct CDR3 sequences; 14% were seen once. The same data also went into a second study, on T cells in Graves' hyperthyroidism and ophthalmopathy.

The sequencing here drew on peripheral blood mononuclear cells (PBMCs), taken at new diagnosis, from a patient treated with antithyroid drugs. These receptors were obtained from a woman in her 50s with Graves disease.

J is TRBJ2-7 and V is TRBV5-6, with 9 bases aligning to TRBD2. The CDR3 contains 15 residues. The V gene end was trimmed by 3 bases and the J gene end by 4 bases; junction bases not matched to a gene: 8. Germline CDR1 and CDR2: SGHDT and YYEEEE. The CDR3 loop is CASSSGGRASYEQYF. CDR3 bases: TGTGCCAGCAGCTCAGGCGGGAGGGCCTCGTACGAGCAGTACTTC.

The chain carries TRBV2 and TRBJ2-3; 15 bases align to TRBD2. The trim removed 8 bases at V and 4 bases at J, leaving 4 bases unmatched. This CDR3 contains 15 residues. CDR1 and CDR2 from the germline V gene are SNHLY and FYNNEI. CDR3 sequence (DNA): TGTGCCAGCGCGGGACTAGCGGGAGGCGCAGATACGCAGTATTTT. Translating it yields CASAGLAGGADTQYF.

V gene TRBV18 combines with J gene TRBJ2-5, with 7 bases fitting TRBD2. V was pared by 1 base and J by 4 bases, with 6 bases of the junction left unmatched. Germline loops: CDR1 KGHSH, CDR2 LQKENI. This CDR3 contains 15 residues. The DNA for the CDR3 is TGTGCCAGCTCACCACAAACTAGCGACAGAGAGACCCAGTACTTC. It is translated as CASSPQTSDRETQYF.

J is TRBJ2-1 and V is TRBV20-1, with 10 bases that match TRBD2. Germline trimming cut 4 bases from V and 1 base from J; bases unmatched to any gene: 1. Germline CDR1 and CDR2: DFQATT and SNEGSKA (reference sequence). The CDR3 totals 14 residues. The CDR3 DNA is TGCAGTGCTAATAGCGGGGGGTCCTACAATGAGCAGTTCTTC. Residues: CSANSGGSYNEQFF.

The V and J genes are TRBV5-5 and TRBJ2-1; the D is unclear. Germline V gene data show CDR1 as SGHKS and CDR2 as YYEKEE (reference sequence). Trimming removed 0 bases from V and 8 bases from J, with 12 bases in between. CDR3 length: 14 residues. CDR3 in amino acids: CASSLVLDGYEQFF. In DNA form, the CDR3 reads TGTGCCAGCAGCTTGGTCTTAGATGGGTATGAGCAGTTCTTC.

This clonotype showed up just a few times. The chain has TRBV5-1 and TRBJ2-3, with unresolved D. V dropped 4 bases and J dropped 3 bases, with 6 bases sitting between them. Germline V gene lookup returns CDR1 SGHRS and CDR2 YFSETQ. This CDR3 is built from 12 residues. The CDR3 region has the DNA TGCGCCAGCAGCGAGGAAACAGATACGCAGTATTTT. Residues: CASSEETDTQYF. The full variable domain, rest sourced from reference TRBV5-1 and TRBJ2-3, is KAGVTQTPRYLIKTRGQQVTLSCSPISGHRSVSWYQQTPGQGLQFLFEYFSETQRNKGNFPGRFSGRQFSNSRSEMNVSTLELGDSALYLCASSEETDTQYFGPGTRLTVL.

This clonotype was observed many times. The chain links TRBV11-2 to TRBJ1-2; weak D call: TRBD1 (6 bases). V lost 2 bases and J lost 3, with 13 bases in between. Germline CDR1 SGHAT, CDR2 FQNNGV. The CDR3 runs to 15 residues. CDR3 in DNA: TGTGCCAGCAGCTTACGCTTAAGACAGGACTATGGCTACACCTTC. Its protein product is CASSLRLRQDYGYTF.

This clonotype was counted at least ten times. CDR3 coding DNA: TGTGCCAGCAGCCTCCGACTAGCGAGGGATGAGCAGTTCTTC. As protein: CASSLRLARDEQFF. V is TRBV11-2 and J is TRBJ2-1; 8 positions match TRBD2. The trim removed 5 bases at V and 8 bases at J, leaving 8 bases unmatched. Germline V gene sequence: CDR1 SGHAT, CDR2 FQNNGV. This CDR3 is 14 amino acids long. Together with reference TRBV11-2 and TRBJ2-1, the CDR3 gives the full variable domain: EAGVAQSPRYKIIEKRQSVAFWCNPISGHATLYWYQQILGQGPKLLIQFQNNGVVDDSQLPKDRFSAERLKGVDSTLKIQPAKLEDSAVYLCASSLRLARDEQFFGPGTRLTVL.

In its sample, this clonotype was seen many times. The chain is built from TRBV7-2 and TRBJ2-3; possibly TRBD1 for D (6 bases). The CDR3 covers 16 residues. Germline lookup yields CDR1 SGHTA and CDR2 FQGNSA. The V and J ends lost 5 bases and 2 bases respectively, with 17 bases between them. The CDR3 loop is CASSRRLGGHTDTQYF. The CDR3 DNA is TGTGCCAGCAGCAGGAGACTTGGGGGCCACACAGATACGCAGTATTTT.

This clonotype was found many times. This chain connects TRBV7-9 to TRBJ1-5; D gene ambiguous. The germline V gene has CDR1 SEHNR and CDR2 FQNEAQ (reference sequence). This CDR3 spans 13 amino acids. Trimming took 2 bases from V and 0 from J, leaving 2 bases between them. The CDR3 sequence is CASSLNSNQPQHF. The CDR3 nucleotides are TGTGCCAGCAGCTTAAATAGCAATCAGCCCCAGCATTTT.

This clonotype was observed a handful of times. The CDR3 DNA sequence: TGTGCCAGCAGTGATTTCACCGGGGAGCTGTTTTTT. Its translation: CASSDFTGELFF. V is TRBV6-1 and J is TRBJ2-2; D not certain. V was trimmed by 3 bases and J by 4 bases, leaving 3 bases between them. This CDR3 has 12 amino acids. Looked up from germline, CDR1 is MNHNS and CDR2 is SASEGT.

This clonotype appeared a few times. The V gene is TRBV29-1, the J gene TRBJ2-2; the D is unclear. The germline gives CDR1 SQVTM, CDR2 ANQGSEA. The V gene lost 4 bases and the J gene lost 7 bases, with 13 bases spanning the gap. This CDR3 region has 13 residues. This CDR3 reads CSVGQTQNGELFF. The DNA for the CDR3 is TGCAGCGTTGGCCAAACACAGAACGGGGAGCTGTTTTTT.

The gene calls are TRBV10-3 and TRBJ2-2; 14 nucleotides align to TRBD2. Germline V CDR1 and CDR2: ENHRY, SYGVKD. This CDR3 spans 19 amino acids. J was trimmed by 0 bases and V by 0 bases; bases with no gene match: 3. This chain's CDR3 is CAISESVGLAGANTGELFF. The DNA for the CDR3 is TGTGCCATCAGTGAGTCGGTGGGACTAGCGGGAGCGAACACCGGGGAGCTGTTTTTT.

This clonotype was seen repeatedly, ten times or more. The V call is TRBV12-3 or TRBV12-4, the J call TRBJ2-3, with 11 positions matching TRBD2. The CDR3 is made up of 16 amino acids. V was pared by 6 bases and J by 3 bases, with 8 bases of the junction left unmatched. CDR3 sequence: CASRPATSGTTDTQYF. The CDR3 DNA reads TGTGCCAGCAGACCTGCGACTAGCGGGACGACAGATACGCAGTATTTT.

This clonotype was seen many times. This chain links TRBV10-3 with TRBJ1-1; D is unresolved. CDR1 and CDR2 (germline): ENHRY, SYGVKD. The CDR3 totals 15 residues. The V end lost 3 bases, the J end lost 1 base, and 12 bases lay between the germline ends. CDR3 residues: CAISDGRISNTEAFF. CDR3 DNA: TGTGCCATCAGTGATGGGAGGATATCGAACACTGAAGCTTTCTTT.

This clonotype was found many times. The genes are TRBV11-2 and TRBJ2-7; 10 bases line up with TRBD2. The CDR3 runs 16 residues. In germline, CDR1 is SGHAT, CDR2 FQNNGV. J was trimmed by 2 bases and V by 1 base; bases with no gene match: 5. The CDR3 is CASSLGSGGRTYEQYF. The CDR3 region has the DNA TGTGCCAGCAGCTTAGGTAGCGGGGGGAGAACCTACGAGCAGTACTTC.

This clonotype was seen many times. This sequence joins TRBV25-1 and TRBJ1-5; D remains ambiguous. Trimming removed 4 bases from V and 6 bases from J, with 13 bases in between. Germline CDR1 reads MGHDK; CDR2 reads SYGVNS. The CDR3 sequence is 14 residues long. CDR3 DNA: TGTGCCAGCAGTGGACCGCCGTTGAGTCAGCCCCAGCATTTT. It specifies CASSGPPLSQPQHF. The full variable domain, with the rest looked up from reference TRBV25-1 and TRBJ1-5, is EADIYQTPRYLVIGTGKKITLECSQTMGHDKMYWYQQDPGMELHLIHYSYGVNSTEKGDLSSESTVSRIRTEHFPLTLESARPSHTSQYLCASSGPPLSQPQHFGDGTRLSIL.

At least ten counts were recorded for this clonotype. The rearrangement links TRBV30 to TRBJ2-1; D is ambiguous. There are 11 residues in the CDR3. V was cut by 2 bases and J by 6 bases, with 5 bases left in between. Germline-derived CDR1 and CDR2 are GTSNPN and SVGIG (reference sequence). The CDR3 bases are TGTGCCTGGAGTCACTTCAATGAGCAGTTCTTC. Encoded protein: CAWSHFNEQFF.

This clonotype was picked up many times. The chain employs TRBV7-9 and TRBJ2-5, with D perhaps given as TRBD1 or TRBD2 (5 bases each). CDR3 length: 12 amino acids. V was shortened by 4 bases and J by 2 bases, with 5 bases between the two germline ends. CDR1 and CDR2 (germline): SEHNR, FQNEAQ (reference sequence). For the CDR3, the DNA is TGTGCCAGCAGCTGGGGGCAAGAGACCCAGTACTTC. Its protein is CASSWGQETQYF.

The rearrangement joins TRBV9 to TRBJ2-2, with a possible D match to TRBD2 (6 bases). The germline gives CDR1 SGDLS, CDR2 YYNGEE. Trimming removed 8 bases from V and 0 bases from J, with 11 bases in between. This CDR3 comprises 14 residues. CDR3 sequence reads: CASQDYSNTGELFF. The CDR3 DNA sequence: TGTGCCAGTCAGGACTACTCGAACACCGGGGAGCTGTTTTTT.

This clonotype was observed at least ten times. The J gene is TRBJ2-1, the V gene TRBV7-3; 7 bases are a match to TRBD2. The V and J ends lost 5 bases and 10 bases, in that order; junction bases with no gene match: 11. The germline V gene encodes CDR1 SGHTA and CDR2 FQGTGA. The CDR3 is 14 amino acids. DNA for the CDR3: TGTGCCAGCAGCCTAAGCCGCGGGGGAGCGGAGCAGTTCTTC. Translation gives CASSLSRGGAEQFF.

This clonotype was recorded at least ten times. The J gene is TRBJ1-5, the V gene TRBV18; TRBD1 matches 8 bases. Germline V gene sequence: CDR1 KGHSH, CDR2 LQKENI. The CDR3 spans 15 residues. V lost 5 bases to trimming and J lost 1 base; unmatched junction nucleotides: 4. As DNA, the CDR3 is TGTGCCAGCTCAGGGCAGGGGGCGAGCAATCAGCCCCAGCATTTT. Protein sequence: CASSGQGASNQPQHF.

This clonotype was counted at least ten times. V is TRBV7-9 and J is TRBJ2-2, with 8 bases aligning to TRBD2. The V and J ends lost 7 bases and 3 bases, in that order; junction bases with no gene match: 7. The CDR3 sequence is 15 residues long. From germline, CDR1 is SEHNR and CDR2 FQNEAQ (reference sequence). CDR3 DNA sequence: TGTGCCAGCATACTACTAGCGGCGGACACCGGGGAGCTGTTTTTT. It codes for CASILLAADTGELFF.

V usage is TRBV28 and J usage is TRBJ2-7; D may be TRBD2 (6 bases). The germline V gene encodes CDR1 MDHEN and CDR2 SYDVKM. CDR3 length: 13 amino acids. The V end lost 10 bases, the J end lost 4 bases, and 17 bases lay between the germline ends. CDR3 sequence: CATTGEGRYEQYF. For the CDR3, the DNA is TGTGCCACCACGGGAGAGGGGAGGTACGAGCAGTACTTC.

The J gene is TRBJ2-1, the V gene TRBV19; 13 positions match TRBD2. The CDR3 length is 17 residues. Germline V CDR1 and CDR2: LNHDA, SQIVND (reference sequence). V lost 3 bases to trimming and J lost 7 bases; unmatched junction nucleotides: 9. The DNA of the CDR3 is TGTGCCAGTAGTATCGCCTCCACTAGCGGGAGGGCTAATGAGCAGTTCTTC. Its protein is CASSIASTSGRANEQFF.